Listed below are T cell receptor beta chains from one sample, sequenced in a study of shared clonotypes between healthy human individuals. TCRdb's copy holds only in-frame clones and misses some; the assay was immunoSEQ multiplex PCR. The sample includes about 2.3 million clones, less than 95% seen only once; the top ten take 0.37%. The material sequenced was naive CD4+ T cells from PBMCs. These receptors originate from a man between 18 and 29 years old in good health. Some clones in this sample may be carry-over from other donors' samples. Both conserved end residues are part of each CDR3. D genes are given only for firm matches. For some rows the clone size is stated as once, few or many, or as a class when expanded; others skip it.

>-|TRBV9|TRBJ1-1|-
CASSVIAGGRTEAFF
TGTGCCAGCAGCGTAATCGCCGGTGGGAGAACTGAAGCTTTCTTT
>TRBD1|TRBV6-5|TRBJ2-5|-
CASRAGQGVETQYF
TGTGCCAGCAGAGCCGGACAGGGTGTGGAGACCCAGTACTTC
>TRBD2|TRBV18|TRBJ2-7|once
CASSTSGTQNFPSYEQYF
TGTGCCAGCTCGACTAGCGGGACCCAAAATTTCCCCTCCTACGAGCAGTACTTC
>TRBD1|TRBV28|TRBJ1-3|-
CASSFGGTERNTIYF
TGTGCCAGCAGTTTCGGCGGGACAGAGAGAAACACCATATATTTT
>TRBD1|TRBV11-2|TRBJ2-7|-
CASSAFVAQGLEQYF
TGTGCCAGCAGTGCATTCGTGGCACAGGGGTTAGAGCAGTACTTC
>TRBD2|TRBV28|TRBJ2-1|-
CASSLSSGILLNEQFF
TGTGCCAGCAGTTTATCTAGCGGGATACTACTCAATGAGCAGTTCTTC
>TRBD1|TRBV9|TRBJ1-5|-
CASGQASGNQPQHF
TGTGCCAGCGGACAGGCGAGTGGCAATCAGCCCCAGCATTTT
>-|TRBV7-9|TRBJ2-2|-
CASSLPEVAGANTGELFF
TGTGCCAGCAGCTTACCGGAAGTGGCGGGGGCAAACACCGGGGAGCTGTTTTTT
>-|TRBV11-2|TRBJ2-7|once
CASSLNLKKRTYEQYF
TGTGCCAGCAGCTTAAATCTTAAAAAGCGAACCTACGAGCAGTACTTC
>-|TRBV6-5|TRBJ2-3|-
CASRQRVNTDTQYF
TGTGCCAGTCGACAGAGGGTGAACACAGATACGCAGTATTTT
>TRBD2|TRBV13|TRBJ2-4|-
CASRGTSGPLAKNIQYF
TGTGCCAGCAGGGGGACTAGCGGGCCCCTAGCCAAAAACATTCAGTACTTC
>TRBD1|TRBV28|TRBJ1-2|-
CASKQGASYGYTF
TGTGCCAGCAAACAGGGGGCGTCCTATGGCTACACCTTC
>TRBD1|TRBV7-2|TRBJ1-4|-
CASSSGQGGEKLFF
TGTGCCAGCAGCTCGGGACAGGGAGGGGAAAAACTGTTTTTT
>-|TRBV30|TRBJ2-7|-
CAWSRNAYRVWVNEQYF
TGTGCCTGGAGTCGGAATGCGTATAGGGTATGGGTAAACGAGCAGTACTTC
>-|TRBV5-1|TRBJ2-3|-
CASSLMYSTDTQYF
TGCGCCAGCAGCTTGATGTACAGCACAGATACGCAGTATTTT
>TRBD2|TRBV18|TRBJ2-1|-
CASSQPGLAGGSSYNEQFF
TGTGCCAGCTCCCAACCGGGACTAGCGGGAGGGAGCTCCTACAATGAGCAGTTCTTC
>-|TRBV29-1|TRBJ2-5|-
CSVVRDSGIQYF
TGCAGCGTTGTACGGGACTCCGGCATCCAGTACTTC